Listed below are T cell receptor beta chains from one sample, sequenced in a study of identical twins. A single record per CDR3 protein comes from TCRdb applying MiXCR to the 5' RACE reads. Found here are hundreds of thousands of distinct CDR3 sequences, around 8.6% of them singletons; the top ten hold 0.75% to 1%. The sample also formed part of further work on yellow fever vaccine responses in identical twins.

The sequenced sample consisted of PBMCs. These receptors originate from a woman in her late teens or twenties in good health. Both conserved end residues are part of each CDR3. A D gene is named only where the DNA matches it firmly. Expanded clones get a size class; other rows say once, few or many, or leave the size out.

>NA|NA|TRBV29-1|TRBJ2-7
TGCAGCGTCCGTTTAGCGGATAGAGGGTACGAGCAGTACTTC
CSVRLADRGYEQYF
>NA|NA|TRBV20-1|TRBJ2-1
TGCAGTGCTAGAGGGCAGGGAACTATAAATGAGCAGTTCTTC
CSARGQGTINEQFF
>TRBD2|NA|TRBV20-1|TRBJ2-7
TGCAGTGCTAGTTCGGCTAGCGGCTACGAGCAGTACTTC
CSASSASGYEQYF
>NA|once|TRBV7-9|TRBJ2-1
TGTGCCAGCAGCTTAGAAGGGGAAAGCTACAATGAGCAGTTCTTC
CASSLEGESYNEQFF
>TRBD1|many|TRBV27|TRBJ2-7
TGTGCCAGCAGTTTTGGACAGGACTACGAGCAGTACTTC
CASSFGQDYEQYF
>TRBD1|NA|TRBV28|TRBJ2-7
TGTGCCAGCAGTTTCTCCGGGACAGGGGGGAGAGAGCAGTACTTC
CASSFSGTGGREQYF
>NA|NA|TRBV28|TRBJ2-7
TGTGCCAGCAGTTTCGAGGTATTTAGGGCCAGACAAAGCTTC
CASSFEVFRARQSF
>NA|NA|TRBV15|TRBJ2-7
TGTGCCACCAGCAGATCAAGTGTTCCCGGCGAGCAGTACTTC
CATSRSSVPGEQYF
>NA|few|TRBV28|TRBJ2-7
TGTGCCAGCAGTTTATCCTCGGGCGGCCTCGGGAACGAGCAGTACTTC
CASSLSSGGLGNEQYF
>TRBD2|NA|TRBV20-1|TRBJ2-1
TGCAGTGTATTAGGGCCGGGACTAGCGGCCTCCTACAATGAGCAGTTCTTC
CSVLGPGLAASYNEQFF
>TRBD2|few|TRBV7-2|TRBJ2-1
TGTGCCAGCAGCTTAATAAACCTAGCGGGGGTACTCAATGAGCAGTTCTTC
CASSLINLAGVLNEQFF
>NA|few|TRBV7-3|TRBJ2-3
TGTGCCAGCAGCTTTAGTGGGGGGAGCACAGATACGCAGTATTTT
CASSFSGGSTDTQYF
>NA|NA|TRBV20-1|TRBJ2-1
TGCAGTGCTAGAGAACGGGTCTGGGAGCAGTTCTTC
CSARERVWEQFF
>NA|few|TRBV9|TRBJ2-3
TGTGCCAGCAGCGTAGCGGCGGGGAGGGGGACAGATACGCAGTATTTT
CASSVAAGRGTDTQYF
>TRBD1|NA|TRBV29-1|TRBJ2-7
TGCAGCGTTGGGACAGGGGCCTGGCTCTACGAGCAGTACTTC
CSVGTGAWLYEQYF
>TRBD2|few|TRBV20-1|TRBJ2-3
TGCAGTGCTAGAAACCTAGCGGGGGCTACGACAGATACGCAGTATTTT
CSARNLAGATTDTQYF
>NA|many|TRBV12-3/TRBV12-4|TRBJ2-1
TGTGCCAGCAGTTTAGGTGGGAGTCACAATGAGCAGTTCTTC
CASSLGGSHNEQFF
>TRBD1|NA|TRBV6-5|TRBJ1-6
TGTGCCAGCAGTTACTCGGTTGTAACAGGGGGCTCACCCCTCCACTTT
CASSYSVVTGGSPLHF
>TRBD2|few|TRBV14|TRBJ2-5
TGTGCCAGCAGCTACTTAGCGGGGGCAGAGACCCAGTACTTC
CASSYLAGAETQYF
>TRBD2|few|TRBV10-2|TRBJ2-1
TGCGCCAGCTGGGGGCGGGAGGGCCGCTCCTACAATGAGCAGTTCTTC
CASWGREGRSYNEQFF
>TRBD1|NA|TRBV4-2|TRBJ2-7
TGTGCCAGCAGCCAAGATTTGGGACAGGCCGATTACGAGCAGTACTTC
CASSQDLGQADYEQYF
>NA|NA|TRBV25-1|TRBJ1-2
TGTGCCAGCAGTGGGCAGAACTACTATGGCTACACCTTC
CASSGQNYYGYTF
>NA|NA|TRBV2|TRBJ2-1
TGTGCCAGCAGTGAAGTTCCACTTTACAATGAGCAGTTCTTC
CASSEVPLYNEQFF
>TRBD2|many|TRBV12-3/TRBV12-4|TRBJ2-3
TGTGCCAGCAGAGAAACTAGCGGGGGGGCCGATACGCAGTATTTT
CASRETSGGADTQYF
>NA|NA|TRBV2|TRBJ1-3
TGTGCCAGCAGTGAAGGGAAGGGGCTCTCTGGAAACACCATATATTTT
CASSEGKGLSGNTIYF
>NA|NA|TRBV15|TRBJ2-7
TGTGCCACCAGCAGAGATAGGAACAGTGGTGGCGAGCAGTACTTC
CATSRDRNSGGEQYF
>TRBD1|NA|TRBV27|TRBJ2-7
TGTGCCAGCAGTACGGACAGGGTTCACTACGAGCAGTACTTC
CASSTDRVHYEQYF
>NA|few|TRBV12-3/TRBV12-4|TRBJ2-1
TGTGCCAGCAGGTCGTGGAATGAGCAGTTCTTC
CASRSWNEQFF
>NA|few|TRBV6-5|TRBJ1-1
TGTGCCAGCAGTTACTCCGGGGGTGCCGACACTGAAGCTTTCTTT
CASSYSGGADTEAFF
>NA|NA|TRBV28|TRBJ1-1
TGTGCCAGCACCATGGTCCCGTCTGGTTCTGAAGCTTTCTTT
CASTMVPSGSEAFF
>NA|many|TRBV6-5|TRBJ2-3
TGTGCCAGCAGACTCGATGTGGGCACAGATACGCAGTATTTT
CASRLDVGTDTQYF
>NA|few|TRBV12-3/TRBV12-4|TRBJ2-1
TGTGCCAGCAGTAAAACCGGGACACGAAACAATGAGCAGTTCTTC
CASSKTGTRNNEQFF
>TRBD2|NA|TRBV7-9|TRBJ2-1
TGTGCCAGCGCCCGTCTCGGGGGGTTTCAGCAGTTCTTC
CASARLGGFQQFF
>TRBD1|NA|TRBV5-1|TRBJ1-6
TGCGCCAGCAGCCGTGACAGGGGATTAGAGTCACCCCTCCACTTT
CASSRDRGLESPLHF
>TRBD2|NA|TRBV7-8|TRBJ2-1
TGTGCCAGCAGCTTCGAATTGCAGCGGGAGGACAATGAGCAGTTCTTC
CASSFELQREDNEQFF
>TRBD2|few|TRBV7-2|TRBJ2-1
TGTGCCAGCAGCAAGGGACTAGCGGGAGAGGTTGAGCAGTTCTTC
CASSKGLAGEVEQFF
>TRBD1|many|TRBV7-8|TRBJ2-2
TGTGCCAGCAGCTTGATAGGGGGCGACACCGGGGAGCTGTTTTTT
CASSLIGGDTGELFF
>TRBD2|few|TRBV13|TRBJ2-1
TGTGCCAGCAGCCAGAGCGGGATTTCCTACAATGAGCAGTTCTTC
CASSQSGISYNEQFF
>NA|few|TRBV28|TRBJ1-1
TGTGCCAGCAGTTCACTCGAGCCCCGGCACACTGAAGCTTTCTTT
CASSSLEPRHTEAFF
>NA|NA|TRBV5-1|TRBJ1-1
TGCGCCAGCAGCGTCACGCGGGACATTCGGAACACTGAAGCTTTCTTT
CASSVTRDIRNTEAFF
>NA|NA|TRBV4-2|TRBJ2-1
TGTGCCAGCAGCCAAGATCCACCGGACCGAAACTACAATGAGCAGTTCTTC
CASSQDPPDRNYNEQFF
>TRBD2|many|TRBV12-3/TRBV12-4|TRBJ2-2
TGTGCCAGCAGCCTTAGCGGGAAGAACACCGGGGAGCTGTTTTTT
CASSLSGKNTGELFF
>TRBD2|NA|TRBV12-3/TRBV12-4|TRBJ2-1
TGTGCCAGCAGTGACTCCCTAAGCGGGGTCTCCTACAATGAGCAGTTCTTC
CASSDSLSGVSYNEQFF
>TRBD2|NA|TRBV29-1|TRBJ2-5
TGCAGCGTTGAACTCCCCAGTGGGGGGGGGACCCAGTACTTC
CSVELPSGGGTQYF
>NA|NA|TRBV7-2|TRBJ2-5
TGTGCCAGCAGCCCAGCAGGTTGGGGACAAGAGACCCAGTACTTC
CASSPAGWGQETQYF
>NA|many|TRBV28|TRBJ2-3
TGTGCCAGCAGCCCTCGGTTTGGAGGGAGTTACACAGATACGCAGTATTTT
CASSPRFGGSYTDTQYF
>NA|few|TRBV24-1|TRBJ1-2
TGTGCCACCAGTAAAGGAGGGACTAACTATGGCTACACCTTC
CATSKGGTNYGYTF
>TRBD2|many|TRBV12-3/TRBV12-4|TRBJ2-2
TGTGCCAGCAGTCTGGAGACTAGCTTTCGGACCGGGGAGCTGTTTTTT
CASSLETSFRTGELFF
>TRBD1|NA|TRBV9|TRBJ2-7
TGTGCCAGCAGCTCAGGGGGCTTCTACGAGCAGTACTTC
CASSSGGFYEQYF
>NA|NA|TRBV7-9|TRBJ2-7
TGTGCCAGCAGCTTACGAGGTCCGGCGGAGGACTACGAGCAGTACTTC
CASSLRGPAEDYEQYF
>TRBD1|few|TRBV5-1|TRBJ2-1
TGCGCCAGCAGCGGGGACAGGGGGCTCAATGAGCAGTTCTTC
CASSGDRGLNEQFF
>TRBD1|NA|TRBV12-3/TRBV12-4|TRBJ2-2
TGTGCCAGCAGTCGACAGGGAACCGGCGGGGAGCTGTTTTTT
CASSRQGTGGELFF
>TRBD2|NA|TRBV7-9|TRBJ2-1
TGTGCCAGCAGCTTGGAACTAGCGATCAAAGGGGATGAGCAGTTCTTC
CASSLELAIKGDEQFF